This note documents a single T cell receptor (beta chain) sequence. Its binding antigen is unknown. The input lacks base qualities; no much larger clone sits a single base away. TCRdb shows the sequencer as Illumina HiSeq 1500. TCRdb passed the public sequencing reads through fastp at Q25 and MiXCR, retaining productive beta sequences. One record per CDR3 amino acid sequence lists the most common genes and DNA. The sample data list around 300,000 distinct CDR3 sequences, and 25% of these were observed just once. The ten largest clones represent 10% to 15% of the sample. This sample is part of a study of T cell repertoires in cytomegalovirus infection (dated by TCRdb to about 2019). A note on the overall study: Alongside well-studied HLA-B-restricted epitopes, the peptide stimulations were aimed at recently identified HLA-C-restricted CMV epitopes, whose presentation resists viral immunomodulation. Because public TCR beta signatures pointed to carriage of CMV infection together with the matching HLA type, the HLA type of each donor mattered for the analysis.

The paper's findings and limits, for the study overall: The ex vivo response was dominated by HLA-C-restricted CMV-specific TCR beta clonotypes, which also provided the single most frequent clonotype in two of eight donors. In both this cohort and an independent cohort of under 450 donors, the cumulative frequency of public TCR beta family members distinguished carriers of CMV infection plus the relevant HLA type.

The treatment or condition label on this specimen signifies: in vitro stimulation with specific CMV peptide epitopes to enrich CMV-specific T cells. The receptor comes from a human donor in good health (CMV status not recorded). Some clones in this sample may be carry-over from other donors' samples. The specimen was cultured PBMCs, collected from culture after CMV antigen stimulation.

The nucleotide sequence reads TGTGCCAGCAGACCGACTAGCTCCTCGTACCCCTACAATGAGCAGTTCTTC. It is translated as CASRPTSSSYPYNEQFF. In this chain, TRBV12-3 or TRBV12-4 is recombined with TRBJ2-1; 7 bases in the middle match TRBD2. Counted from cysteine to phenylalanine, this CDR3 has 17 amino acids. The kept DNA is CDR3 alone, 51 bases in frame from the first base. Trimmed from V: 6 bases; trimmed from J: 2 bases; junction bases lacking a gene match: 13.